This is a list of T cell receptor beta chains from one sample in a study of blood T cells in healthy people across ages. TCRdb re-derived calls from the 5' RACE reads in MiXCR, one entry per CDR3 protein. This sample has about 650,000 distinct CDR3 sequences, with 45% to 60% found just once. Sequences were obtained from blood. Receptors originate from a woman older than 75 in good health. CDR3s include the opening cysteine and the closing phenylalanine or tryptophan. Each record gives: V gene, clone size, J gene, D gene, CDR3 DNA, CDR3 protein. The D gene is left open where the match is weak. Size values are once, few and many counts, or a class for expanded clones, and some rows have none.

V gene: TRBV6-5
clone size: many
J gene: TRBJ2-3
D gene: TRBD1
CDR3 DNA: TGTGCCAGCAGTGGGACAGCGTCAGATACGCAGTATTTT
CDR3 protein: CASSGTASDTQYF

V gene: TRBV12-3/TRBV12-4
clone size: many
J gene: TRBJ1-2
D gene: -
CDR3 DNA: TGTGCCAGCAGTTTAAGGATAGTGGGGAGAGGCTACACCTTC
CDR3 protein: CASSLRIVGRGYTF

V gene: TRBV2
clone size: -
J gene: TRBJ2-3
D gene: TRBD2
CDR3 DNA: TGTGCCAGCTGTAGGGACTATAACACAGATACGCAGTATTTT
CDR3 protein: CASCRDYNTDTQYF

V gene: TRBV9
clone size: -
J gene: TRBJ2-2
D gene: TRBD2
CDR3 DNA: TGTGCCAGCAGCCCCACCACTAGCGGTAACACCGGGGAGCTGTTTTTT
CDR3 protein: CASSPTTSGNTGELFF

V gene: TRBV9
clone size: -
J gene: TRBJ2-5
D gene: -
CDR3 DNA: TGTGCCAGCAGCGAGTCCCCCAGGGAGACCCAGTACTTC
CDR3 protein: CASSESPRETQYF

V gene: TRBV14
clone size: -
J gene: TRBJ1-1
D gene: -
CDR3 DNA: TGTGCCAGCAGCCAAGCAATGGGAGGTTACACTGAAGCTTTCTTT
CDR3 protein: CASSQAMGGYTEAFF

V gene: TRBV6-2/TRBV6-3
clone size: -
J gene: TRBJ2-7
D gene: -
CDR3 DNA: TGTGCCAGCAGCACCTGGGACGGCTACGAGCAGTACTTC
CDR3 protein: CASSTWDGYEQYF

V gene: TRBV20-1
clone size: -
J gene: TRBJ2-1
D gene: TRBD2
CDR3 DNA: TGCAGTGTTTCTAGCGGGAACAATGAGCAGTTCTTC
CDR3 protein: CSVSSGNNEQFF

V gene: TRBV15
clone size: few
J gene: TRBJ2-2
D gene: -
CDR3 DNA: TGTGCCACCAGCAGAGATCCCCTGACACCGAACACCGGGGAGCTGTTTTTT
CDR3 protein: CATSRDPLTPNTGELFF

V gene: TRBV5-1
clone size: -
J gene: TRBJ2-1
D gene: TRBD2
CDR3 DNA: TGCGCCAGCAGAGCGGGGGGCAACAATGAGCAGTTCTTC
CDR3 protein: CASRAGGNNEQFF

V gene: TRBV6-5
clone size: -
J gene: TRBJ2-5
D gene: TRBD1
CDR3 DNA: TGTGCCAGCAGTGAAAGGGACAGGGAGACCGAGTACTTC
CDR3 protein: CASSERDRETEYF

V gene: TRBV28
clone size: once
J gene: TRBJ1-3
D gene: -
CDR3 DNA: TGTGCCAGCAGCCGGAGTAGCTCTGGAAACACCATATATTTT
CDR3 protein: CASSRSSSGNTIYF

V gene: TRBV11-3
clone size: many
J gene: TRBJ2-1
D gene: -
CDR3 DNA: TGTGCCAGCACCATTGGGGGTAGCGGCCACAATGAGCAGTTCTTC
CDR3 protein: CASTIGGSGHNEQFF

V gene: TRBV6-2/TRBV6-3
clone size: few
J gene: TRBJ2-7
D gene: TRBD1
CDR3 DNA: TGTGCCAGCAGAACCGGGACAGGGGGCCCGAGCTCCTACAATGAGCAGTACTTC
CDR3 protein: CASRTGTGGPSSYNEQYF

V gene: TRBV25-1
clone size: once
J gene: TRBJ1-1
D gene: TRBD1
CDR3 DNA: TGTGCCAGCGGTCAAACGGGACAGTACACTGAAGCTTTCTTT
CDR3 protein: CASGQTGQYTEAFF

V gene: TRBV29-1
clone size: -
J gene: TRBJ2-7
D gene: TRBD2
CDR3 DNA: TGCAGCGCTGTCGGGGGACTAGCGGTCTCCGAGCAGTACTTC
CDR3 protein: CSAVGGLAVSEQYF

V gene: TRBV14
clone size: many
J gene: TRBJ1-1
D gene: -
CDR3 DNA: TGTGCCAGCAGCCAAGTCAGTCGGGCTGAAGCTTTCTTT
CDR3 protein: CASSQVSRAEAFF

V gene: TRBV7-2
clone size: many
J gene: TRBJ2-5
D gene: -
CDR3 DNA: TGTGCCAGCAGCTCCTCGACGATTCGGGAGACCCAGTACTTC
CDR3 protein: CASSSSTIRETQYF

V gene: TRBV2
clone size: -
J gene: TRBJ2-7
D gene: TRBD1
CDR3 DNA: TGTGCCAGCAGTGAAGGACAGGGGGCCACCTACGAGCAGTACTTC
CDR3 protein: CASSEGQGATYEQYF

V gene: TRBV10-1
clone size: few
J gene: TRBJ2-2
D gene: TRBD2
CDR3 DNA: TGCGCCAGCAGTGAGGGACTAGGGAACACCGGGGAGCTGTTTTTT
CDR3 protein: CASSEGLGNTGELFF

V gene: TRBV4-2
clone size: once
J gene: TRBJ2-3
D gene: TRBD2
CDR3 DNA: TGTGCCGGCAACGCACCTGGCGGGGGGGCCACAGATACGCAGTATTTT
CDR3 protein: CAGNAPGGGATDTQYF

V gene: TRBV5-1
clone size: many
J gene: TRBJ2-7
D gene: -
CDR3 DNA: TGCGCCAGCAGCTTGTTGTCAGGGGGGGGTTCCTACGAGCAGTACTTC
CDR3 protein: CASSLLSGGGSYEQYF

V gene: TRBV3-1
clone size: -
J gene: TRBJ2-7
D gene: -
CDR3 DNA: TGTGCCAGCAGCCAAGATCGGGACCGCCTCATCTACGAGCAGTACTTC
CDR3 protein: CASSQDRDRLIYEQYF

V gene: TRBV12-3/TRBV12-4
clone size: -
J gene: TRBJ2-1
D gene: TRBD2
CDR3 DNA: TGTGCCAGCAGTTTAGGGCTAGCGGGGGCCACCTATCATGAGCAGTTCTTC
CDR3 protein: CASSLGLAGATYHEQFF

V gene: TRBV27
clone size: -
J gene: TRBJ2-3
D gene: -
CDR3 DNA: TGTGCCAGCAGTTTGGAAGTAAAGGCCCCAGATACGCAGTATTTT
CDR3 protein: CASSLEVKAPDTQYF

V gene: TRBV7-3
clone size: -
J gene: TRBJ1-1
D gene: -
CDR3 DNA: TGTGCCAGCAGCTTAATAGGGACACGGAACGGTGAAGCTTTCTTT
CDR3 protein: CASSLIGTRNGEAFF

V gene: TRBV12-5
clone size: few
J gene: TRBJ2-1
D gene: TRBD1
CDR3 DNA: TGTGCTAGTGGTCCGGGACAGGGTACCTACAATGAGCAGTTCTTC
CDR3 protein: CASGPGQGTYNEQFF

V gene: TRBV29-1
clone size: -
J gene: TRBJ2-1
D gene: TRBD2
CDR3 DNA: TGCAGCGTTGAAGGGGCAGCGGGAGGGTACAATGAGCAGTTCTTC
CDR3 protein: CSVEGAAGGYNEQFF

V gene: TRBV18
clone size: few
J gene: TRBJ1-5
D gene: TRBD1
CDR3 DNA: TGTGCCAGCTCACAGGACAGGACTAATCAGCCCCAGCATTTT
CDR3 protein: CASSQDRTNQPQHF

V gene: TRBV25-1
clone size: -
J gene: TRBJ1-1
D gene: TRBD1
CDR3 DNA: TGTGCCACCCAGGGGGGCGGATATGAAGCTTTCTTT
CDR3 protein: CATQGGGYEAFF

V gene: TRBV12-3/TRBV12-4
clone size: few
J gene: TRBJ2-2
D gene: -
CDR3 DNA: TGTGCCAGCATGGGTCAAGGCACCGGGGAGCTGTTTTTT
CDR3 protein: CASMGQGTGELFF

V gene: TRBV4-2
clone size: -
J gene: TRBJ1-2
D gene: -
CDR3 DNA: TGTGCCAGCAGCCAAGAGATAAGGTTCGCCTATGGCTACACCTTC
CDR3 protein: CASSQEIRFAYGYTF

V gene: TRBV3-1
clone size: -
J gene: TRBJ2-1
D gene: -
CDR3 DNA: TGTGCCAGCAGCATAGGTTCCTATGAGCAGTTCTTC
CDR3 protein: CASSIGSYEQFF

V gene: TRBV5-1
clone size: -
J gene: TRBJ2-1
D gene: -
CDR3 DNA: TGCGCCAGCCAAACTCCAGGCACCTCCTACAATGGGCAGTTCTTC
CDR3 protein: CASQTPGTSYNGQFF

V gene: TRBV12-3/TRBV12-4
clone size: many
J gene: TRBJ2-1
D gene: -
CDR3 DNA: TGTGCCAGCAGTCCCTCGACTTCCCGCCCCTACAATGAGCAGTTCTTC
CDR3 protein: CASSPSTSRPYNEQFF

V gene: TRBV12-3/TRBV12-4
clone size: -
J gene: TRBJ1-1
D gene: TRBD1
CDR3 DNA: TGTGCCAGCAGTACCAGGACAGGTACTGAAGCTTTCTTT
CDR3 protein: CASSTRTGTEAFF

V gene: TRBV18
clone size: few
J gene: TRBJ1-1
D gene: -
CDR3 DNA: TGTGCCAGCGCGGACAGCATGAACACTGAAGCTTTCTTT
CDR3 protein: CASADSMNTEAFF

V gene: TRBV25-1
clone size: once
J gene: TRBJ2-6
D gene: -
CDR3 DNA: TGTGCCAGCAGTGAATGGGAGAGGGGGGCCAACGTCCTGACTTTC
CDR3 protein: CASSEWERGANVLTF

V gene: TRBV24-1
clone size: many
J gene: TRBJ2-3
D gene: -
CDR3 DNA: TGTGCCACCAGTGATTTGAATACGCAGTATTTT
CDR3 protein: CATSDLNTQYF

V gene: TRBV7-8
clone size: -
J gene: TRBJ2-2
D gene: TRBD2
CDR3 DNA: TGTGCCAGCAGCTTAGTCGGGAGGACCCTGAACACCGGGGAGCTGTTTTTT
CDR3 protein: CASSLVGRTLNTGELFF